These 4 T cell receptor beta chains were sequenced from one sample in a study of naive and memory T cell subsets (dated by TCRdb to the late 2010s). Libraries were constructed by UMI-ligation and nested PCR. Reads for this sample came from an Illumina MiSeq. An equimolar mix of two oligonucleotides covering both TRBC1 and TRBC2 was used as the beta constant-region primer. The raw public reads went through TCRdb reprocessing: fastp at Q25, MiXCR clone calling, in-frame beta chains kept. CDR3 protein sequences are deduplicated, and each keeps its most common genes and DNA. Present in this sample are roughly 140,000 distinct CDR3 sequences, about 15% of which were seen just once. In total, the top ten clones hold 0.14% to 0.15% of the sample. The sequencing input was naive CD4+ T cells from blood. According to the study, the label for this sample's cell subset or site signals: naive T cells, CD45RA high CD27+. Receptors originate from a human donor in good health.

The chain employs TRBV5-1 and TRBJ1-1; 9 positions match TRBD1. CDR1 is SGHRS, CDR2 YFSETQ, per germline. V lost 3 bases to trimming and J lost 0 bases; unmatched junction nucleotides: 9. The CDR3 covers 17 residues. This CDR3 is CASSSKYRGRLNTEAFF. CDR3 nucleotide sequence: TGCGCCAGCAGCTCAAAGTACAGGGGGCGACTGAACACTGAAGCTTTCTTT.

The chain recombines TRBV7-2 with TRBJ2-7; 7 bases map to TRBD2. Germline V CDR1 and CDR2: SGHTA, FQGNSA. The CDR3 consists of 16 residues. V gave up 1 base and J gave up 2 bases; unmatched junction bases: 8. The CDR3 nucleotides read TGTGCCAGCAGCTTAGGGAGTAGCGGGCTAACCTACGAGCAGTACTTC. Its translation is CASSLGSSGLTYEQYF.

The chain recombines TRBV12-3 or TRBV12-4 with TRBJ2-4, with TRBD2 matching over 9 bases. The CDR3 extends over 15 amino acids. Trimming cost V 2 bases and J 4 bases; bases outside gene matches: 3. The CDR3 bases are TGTGCCAGCAGTTTAAGCGCGGGAGGGAAAAACATTCAGTACTTC. Residues: CASSLSAGGKNIQYF.

This clonotype has a handful of counts. The chain has TRBV5-1 and TRBJ2-7, with TRBD2 matching 15 bases. This CDR3 has 17 amino acids. Germline CDR1 reads SGHRS; CDR2 reads YFSETQ. Trimming took 4 bases from V and 4 from J; bases not matched to a gene: 9. CDR3 amino acids: CASSPRTSGRVVYEQYF. CDR3 bases: TGCGCCAGCAGCCCCCGGACTAGCGGGAGGGTGGTATACGAGCAGTACTTC.